This record covers a single T cell receptor (beta chain). Its antigen is currently unknown. This sample was taken from a study of identical twins. Points from the study as a whole: Within twin pairs, the out-of-frame alpha sequences they shared showed excess low generation probability.

TCRdb re-derived calls from the 5' RACE reads in MiXCR, one entry per CDR3 protein. The profile shows under 350,000 distinct CDR3 sequences, around 9.7% of them singletons. Trimming stripped 2 bases from V and 2 bases from J, with 13 bases between. The CDR3 spans 15 residues. From germline, CDR1 is SNHLY and CDR2 FYNNEI. Another study also made use of these data, one on yellow fever vaccine responses in identical twins.

This clonotype was obtained from a woman under 30 in good health. The rearrangement joins TRBV2 to TRBJ2-7; the D gene is possibly TRBD2 (6 bases). Sequencing used CD8+ T cells sorted from blood. The CDR3 sequence is CASSESGLNPYEQYF. The CDR3 coding sequence is TGTGCCAGCAGTGAAAGCGGGTTAAACCCCTACGAGCAGTACTTC.